This is a list of T cell receptor beta chains from one sample in a study of beta chain features in type 1 diabetes. Generated by immunoSEQ multiplex PCR, the TCRdb table keeps only in-frame clones and is missing some. The sample holds fewer than 55,000 clones, under 45% seen once. The sequenced sample consisted of Tregs from blood. The receptors were gathered from a man younger than 40 with type 1 diabetes. Both conserved end residues are part of each CDR3. The D gene is left open where the match is weak. Size is stated for part of the rows, as once, few or many counts, or as a class when the clone is expanded.

d_call j_call clone_size cdr3_length v_call cdr3_aa cdr3_nt
TRBD1 TRBJ1-2 once 14 TRBV2 CASSYIDRGSGYTF TGTGCCAGCAGTTACATCGACAGGGGGTCTGGCTACACCTTC
TRBD2 TRBJ2-7 NA 14 TRBV4-2 CASSQRGAAYEQYF TGTGCCAGCAGCCAGCGGGGGGCCGCCTACGAGCAGTACTTC
TRBD1 TRBJ2-7 NA 15 TRBV2 CASRTRQGDIYEQYF TGTGCCAGCAGGACCCGACAGGGGGATATCTACGAGCAGTACTTC
TRBD1 TRBJ2-3 few 15 TRBV5-1 CASSLGQGVTDTQYF TGCGCCAGCAGCTTGGGACAGGGGGTCACAGATACGCAGTATTTT
TRBD2 TRBJ2-5 few 15 TRBV7-2 CASSRTSGGKETQYF TGTGCCAGCAGCCGGACTAGCGGGGGGAAAGAGACCCAGTACTTC
TRBD1 TRBJ2-2 NA 18 TRBV9 CASSRIPGTGLRTGELFF TGTGCCAGCAGCCGTATACCGGGGACAGGGCTGAGAACCGGGGAGCTGTTTTTT
TRBD2 TRBJ2-4 NA 14 TRBV2 CASSPAGARNIQYF TGTGCCAGCAGTCCAGCGGGGGCTCGGAACATTCAGTACTTC
NA TRBJ2-7 few 16 TRBV7-2 CASSPRTILLSYEQYF TGTGCCAGCAGCCCGCGGACTATTCTTCTCTCCTACGAGCAGTACTTC
NA TRBJ2-7 few 14 TRBV5-1 CASSERYPSYEQYF TGCGCCAGCAGCGAGAGATACCCCTCCTACGAGCAGTACTTC
NA TRBJ2-3 once 16 TRBV7-7 CASSLGVNAHTDTQYF TGTGCCAGCAGCTTAGGCGTCAACGCTCACACAGATACGCAGTATTTT
NA TRBJ2-7 few 15 TRBV5-4 CASSPTGQGTYEQYF TGTGCCAGCAGCCCTACTGGGCAGGGGACCTACGAGCAGTACTTC
NA TRBJ1-2 NA 13 TRBV7-9 CASSGPRNYGYTF TGTGCCAGCAGCGGCCCACGAAACTATGGCTACACCTTC
NA TRBJ2-5 NA 14 TRBV4-2 CASSQVSGQETQYF TGTGCCAGCAGCCAAGTTAGCGGCCAAGAGACCCAGTACTTC
TRBD2 TRBJ2-7 NA 14 TRBV7-2 CASSAFGAGDEQYF TGTGCCAGCAGCGCTTTTGGGGCGGGGGACGAGCAGTACTTC
TRBD2 TRBJ2-7 NA 13 TRBV5-6 CASSLLLAGSQYF TGTGCCAGCAGCTTGCTACTAGCGGGCTCTCAGTACTTC
TRBD2 TRBJ2-7 few 18 TRBV5-1 CASSSGTSGRAIPLEQYF TGCGCCAGCAGCTCAGGGACTAGCGGGAGGGCCATTCCTCTCGAGCAGTACTTC
TRBD2 TRBJ2-3 NA 15 TRBV5-1 CASSLEAGGLDTQYF TGCGCCAGCAGCTTGGAAGCGGGAGGGCTAGATACGCAGTATTTT
NA TRBJ2-1 NA 12 TRBV6-5 CASSYGPAGQFF TGTGCCAGCAGTTACGGGCCCGCCGGGCAGTTCTTC
TRBD2 TRBJ2-2 NA 17 TRBV7-3 CASSLLLQAGGIGELFF TGTGCCAGCAGCTTACTTCTTCAAGCGGGAGGTATCGGGGAGCTGTTTTTT
TRBD2 TRBJ2-3 once 17 TRBV4-2 CASSQEGAGGSTDTQYF TGTGCCAGCAGCCAAGAGGGAGCGGGAGGGAGCACAGATACGCAGTATTTT
TRBD1 TRBJ1-5 few 15 TRBV2 CASSGGQGPNQPQHF TGTGCCAGCAGTGGGGGACAGGGACCAAATCAGCCCCAGCATTTT
NA TRBJ2-1 once 11 TRBV6-1 CASIFYNEQFF TGTGCCAGCATCTTTTACAATGAGCAGTTCTTC
NA TRBJ2-3 medium-sized 14 TRBV10-3 CAQSTGTGTDTQYF TGTGCCCAATCGACAGGGACTGGAACAGATACGCAGTATTTT
NA TRBJ2-4 NA 13 TRBV19 CASSIRTANIQYF TGTGCCAGTAGTATTAGGACAGCCAACATTCAGTACTTC
NA TRBJ1-1 NA 14 TRBV27 CASSINRGYTEAFF TGTGCCAGCAGTATAAACAGAGGGTACACTGAAGCTTTCTTT
TRBD1 TRBJ1-2 NA 15 TRBV30 CAWIIRGTGNYGYTF TGTGCCTGGATCATCAGGGGGACAGGGAACTATGGCTACACCTTC
NA TRBJ1-2 few 13 TRBV10-3 CAISEGGVAGYTF TGTGCCATCAGTGAGGGAGGTGTAGCGGGCTACACCTTC
NA TRBJ2-1 NA 14 TRBV5-1 CASSTLGRGNEQFF TGCGCCAGCAGCACCCTCGGGCGGGGCAATGAGCAGTTCTTC
NA TRBJ2-7 NA 14 TRBV18 CASSPGDGGYEQYF TGTGCCAGCTCACCGGGAGACGGAGGCTACGAGCAGTACTTC
NA TRBJ1-1 once 14 TRBV11-3 CASSLGGSNTEAFF TGTGCCAGCAGCTTAGGTGGCTCGAACACTGAAGCTTTCTTT
NA TRBJ2-3 NA 13 TRBV5-5 CASSLSGGDTQYF TGTGCCAGCAGCTTGAGTGGAGGAGATACGCAGTATTTT
NA TRBJ2-3 NA 15 TRBV18 CASSPVRGSADTQYF TGTGCCAGCTCGCCCGTCAGGGGTAGTGCAGATACGCAGTATTTT
TRBD2 TRBJ2-1 NA 16 TRBV14 CASSAMTSGRPNEQFF TGTGCCAGCAGCGCCATGACTAGCGGGAGGCCCAATGAGCAGTTCTTC
TRBD2 TRBJ2-7 few 13 TRBV30 CAWGSAGAHEQYF TGTGCCTGGGGTTCGGCGGGAGCGCACGAGCAGTACTTC
TRBD1 TRBJ2-4 NA 14 TRBV29-1 CSGSRGPGKNIQYF TGCAGCGGAAGCAGGGGGCCGGGCAAAAACATTCAGTACTTC
TRBD2 TRBJ2-1 NA 17 TRBV5-1 CASSLQSGTSSRNEQFF TGCGCCAGCAGCTTGCAAAGCGGGACTAGCAGCCGGAATGAGCAGTTCTTC
TRBD1 TRBJ1-2 NA 14 TRBV2 CASSKTGERSGYTF TGTGCCAGCAGTAAAACAGGGGAACGGAGCGGCTACACCTTC
TRBD2 TRBJ2-7 few 14 TRBV28 CASGTSGSSYEQYF TGTGCCAGCGGGACTAGCGGGAGCTCCTACGAGCAGTACTTC
TRBD2 TRBJ2-7 NA 17 TRBV6-1 CASSEALGTSGSLEQYF TGTGCCAGCAGTGAAGCGCTCGGGACTAGCGGATCTCTGGAGCAGTACTTC
NA TRBJ1-2 few 14 TRBV5-6 CASSLGTSNYGYTF TGTGCCAGCAGCTTGGGGACATCTAACTATGGCTACACCTTC
TRBD1 TRBJ2-5 few 13 TRBV5-1 CASSSQGYETQYF TGCGCCAGCAGCTCACAGGGGTACGAGACCCAGTACTTC
NA TRBJ1-1 few 14 TRBV7-6 CASSLQAGNTEAFF TGTGCCAGCAGCTTGCAAGCAGGGAACACTGAAGCTTTCTTT
NA TRBJ1-1 NA 12 TRBV28 CASIYGDTEAFF TGTGCCAGCATTTACGGAGACACTGAAGCTTTCTTT
TRBD2 TRBJ2-5 NA 15 TRBV7-6 CASSRTGLRSETQYF TGTGCCAGCAGTCGAACGGGACTACGGTCAGAGACCCAGTACTTC
TRBD1 TRBJ1-1 once 13 TRBV29-1 CSARTGYGTEAFF TGCAGCGCTAGGACAGGGTATGGCACTGAAGCTTTCTTT
TRBD2 TRBJ2-1 NA 16 TRBV5-8 CASSLGRTSGYNEQFF TGTGCCAGCAGCCTTGGTAGGACTAGCGGTTACAATGAGCAGTTCTTC
TRBD2 TRBJ2-1 once 18 TRBV19 CASSISAGGCPVRNEQFF TGTGCCAGTAGTATCTCTGCGGGAGGTTGCCCTGTCCGTAATGAGCAGTTCTTC
NA TRBJ2-1 few 14 TRBV4-3 CASSQDRGWAEQFF TGCGCCAGCAGCCAAGATCGGGGTTGGGCTGAGCAGTTCTTC
TRBD1 TRBJ2-7 few 14 TRBV5-4 CASSPRQGASEQYF TGTGCCAGCAGCCCCCGACAGGGGGCGTCCGAGCAGTACTTC
NA TRBJ1-2 few 15 TRBV28 CASSIPTRENYGYTF TGTGCCAGCAGTATCCCGACGAGGGAAAACTATGGCTACACCTTC
NA TRBJ2-1 NA 15 TRBV19 CASSIRGWGSDEQFF TGTGCCAGTAGTATAAGAGGGTGGGGTAGTGATGAGCAGTTCTTC
NA TRBJ2-3 NA 14 TRBV15 CATSRGRGPDTQYF TGTGCCACCAGCAGAGGGAGGGGGCCGGATACGCAGTATTTT
NA TRBJ1-1 NA 13 TRBV18 CASSQTPNTEAFF TGTGCCAGCTCCCAAACACCGAACACTGAAGCTTTCTTT
TRBD1 TRBJ2-5 few 14 TRBV11-2 CASSQVQGQETQYF TGTGCCAGCAGCCAAGTACAGGGGCAAGAGACCCAGTACTTC
TRBD2 TRBJ2-2 NA 16 TRBV13 CASSLGGAGAAGELFF TGTGCCAGCAGCTTAGGGGGCGCGGGAGCGGCCGGGGAGCTGTTTTTT
TRBD1 TRBJ1-4 NA 15 TRBV28 CASSFPGQGNEKLFF TGTGCCAGCAGTTTTCCGGGACAGGGTAATGAAAAACTGTTTTTT
TRBD1 TRBJ2-1 few 14 TRBV7-2 CASGTGGSYNEQFF TGTGCCAGCGGGACAGGGGGCAGCTACAATGAGCAGTTCTTC